Shown below are 28 T cell receptor beta chains from a single sample sequenced in a study of Ad26.COV2.S vaccination and SARS-CoV-2 variants. Indicated treatment: 19 received Ad26.COV2.S at low or high dose, single or two shots; about 5 received placebo; per-sample allocation not given. Samples came from day 63 after the first vaccine or placebo injection. Clones were sequenced by immunoSEQ multiplex PCR, and TCRdb holds only the in-frame ones, with some missing. The sample lists roughly 240,000 clones, roughly 90% occurring once. Specimen: peripheral blood, collected in a trial of Ad26.COV2.S vaccine versus placebo. The receptor set was obtained from a person aged 18-60 years who received the Ad26.COV2.S COVID-19 vaccine or a placebo.

The rearrangement joins TRBV15 to TRBJ2-1; the match to TRBD2 covers 12 bases. This CDR3 comprises 19 residues. V lost 0 bases and J lost 0; bases outside the gene matches: 6. The germline V gene has CDR1 LNHNV and CDR2 YYDKDF (reference sequence). The CDR3, as DNA: TGTGCCACCAGCAGAGATGGCGGACTAGCGGGGAGCTCCTACAATGAGCAGTTCTTC. It codes for CATSRDGGLAGSSYNEQFF.

The V and J genes are TRBV7-2 and TRBJ2-7; the D is unclear. Germline V gene data show CDR1 as SGHTA and CDR2 as FQGNSA. Deletions cut 4 bases from V and 1 base from J, with 11 bases between. The CDR3 totals 14 residues. As DNA, the CDR3 is TGTGCCAGCAGCTCCCCTCGAGAGTCCTACGAGCAGTACTTC. This gives the protein CASSSPRESYEQYF.

V and J are TRBV5-8 and TRBJ2-5, with 7 bases aligning to TRBD1. There are 14 residues in the CDR3. Trimming at V came to 2 bases and at J to 3 bases, leaving 4 bases not matched to a gene. Germline values: CDR1 SGHTS, CDR2 YDEGEE. CDR3 coding DNA: TGTGCCAGCAGCTTCGGGACAGTTAAAGAGACCCAGTACTTC. Residues: CASSFGTVKETQYF.

The V and J genes are TRBV4-3 and TRBJ2-1; 7 bases fit TRBD2. The J segment lost 7 bases and the V segment lost 4 bases, leaving 4 bases of the junction unmatched. CDR3 length: 13 residues. In germline, CDR1 is LGHNA, CDR2 YSLEER. This CDR3 reads CASSLSGENEQFF. CDR3 in DNA: TGCGCCAGCAGCCTCAGCGGGGAAAATGAGCAGTTCTTC.

The chain uses TRBV4-1 and TRBJ1-1; possible D gene TRBD1, 6 bases. This CDR3 has 14 residues. Germline V gene data show CDR1 as MGHRA and CDR2 as YSYEKL. Trimming removed 3 bases from V and 4 bases from J, with 12 bases in between. CDR3 DNA sequence: TGCGCCAGCAGCCATACAACAGGGAGCACTGAAGCTTTCTTT. Its translation: CASSHTTGSTEAFF.

The J gene is TRBJ2-3, the V gene TRBV7-2, with 8 bases lining up with TRBD1. CDR3 size: 14 residues. Losses at the gene ends were 5 bases for V and 3 bases for J; bases not matched to a gene: 4. The V gene's germline CDR1 is SGHTA and CDR2 FQGNSA. CDR3 sequence reads: CASSPQGATDTQYF. As DNA, the CDR3 is TGTGCCAGCAGCCCCCAGGGGGCAACAGATACGCAGTATTTT.

V usage is TRBV6-5 and J usage is TRBJ1-1; possibly TRBD1 for D (5 bases). V lost 7 bases and J lost 1, with 10 bases in between. The CDR3 has 13 amino acids. Germline V gives CDR1 MNHEY, CDR2 SVGAGI. This chain's CDR3 is CASTPGQNTEAFF. CDR3 DNA: TGTGCCAGCACCCCAGGACAGAACACTGAAGCTTTCTTT.

The chain carries TRBV28 and TRBJ2-3; TRBD2 aligns across 16 bases. V shed 3 bases, J shed 4 bases, and the junction held 10 bases outside the gene matches. Germline assignment: CDR1 MDHEN and CDR2 SYDVKM. CDR3 size: 19 residues. CDR3 protein: CASSFSGLAGGPFPDTQYF. As DNA, the CDR3 is TGTGCCAGCAGTTTTTCGGGACTAGCGGGAGGGCCTTTTCCAGATACGCAGTATTTT.

The rearrangement joins TRBV24-1 to TRBJ2-2; TRBD2 matches 10 bases. The ends lost 4 bases at V and 4 bases at J; junction bases unmatched: 5. The CDR3 totals 16 residues. In germline, CDR1 is KGHDR, CDR2 SFDVKD. The CDR3 nucleotides read TGTGCCACCAGTGACCCTACTAGCGGGGCCACCGGGGAGCTGTTTTTT. Its protein product is CATSDPTSGATGELFF.

The chain has TRBV29-1 and TRBJ1-2, with a tentative D call TRBD1 (6 bases). CDR1 is SQVTM and CDR2 is ANQGSEA in the germline V gene. Between the trimmed V and J ends, which lost 4 bases and 7 bases, there was a span of 13 bases. The CDR3 runs to 12 residues. CDR3 in DNA: TGCAGCGTTGTCTTGGCAGGGGTTGGCTACACCTTC. The encoded protein is CSVVLAGVGYTF.

The chain is built from TRBV6-5 and TRBJ1-6; D gene ambiguous. The CDR3 is 15 amino acids. Germline-derived CDR1 and CDR2 are MNHEY and SVGAGI. Trimming shortened V by 8 bases and J by 11 bases, and 22 bases separated the two germline ends. The CDR3 loop reads CASRPAGRQAAPLHF. The DNA of the CDR3 is TGTGCCAGCCGACCAGCGGGTAGGCAGGCGGCACCCCTCCACTTT.

The chain employs TRBV19 and TRBJ2-7, with a tentative D call TRBD2 (5 bases). V shed 1 base and J shed 4 bases, with 11 bases lying between them. The CDR3 length is 14 residues. Germline V gene data show CDR1 as LNHDA and CDR2 as SQIVND (reference sequence). The CDR3 coding sequence is TGTGCCAGTAGTATAGGGCCGCGGGCTTACGAGCAGTACTTC. As protein: CASSIGPRAYEQYF.

The chain employs TRBV6-2 or TRBV6-3 and TRBJ1-2, with unresolved D. Germline loops: CDR1 MNHEY, CDR2 SVGEGT. V lost 5 bases to trimming and J lost 5 bases, with 12 bases between them. The CDR3 covers 13 residues. The CDR3 sequence is CASSRRMNYGYTF. As DNA, the CDR3 is TGTGCCAGCAGTCGCCGGATGAATTATGGCTACACCTTC.

This clone was recorded once. The rearrangement joins TRBV27 to TRBJ2-5; unclear D gene. Per germline, CDR1 MNHEY and CDR2 SMNVEV (reference sequence). This CDR3 is built from 16 residues. The V end lost 7 bases, the J end lost 5 bases, and 23 bases lay between the germline ends. The DNA of the CDR3 is TGTGCCAGCATGCTCCGTTGGTCGGGTGGGGTGGAGACCCAGTACTTC. Its protein product is CASMLRWSGGVETQYF.

J is TRBJ2-4 and V is TRBV7-6; tentative D call: TRBD2 (6 bases). This CDR3 region has 17 residues. The germline V gene encodes CDR1 SGHVS and CDR2 FNYEAQ. Trimming stripped 5 bases from V and 6 bases from J, with 23 bases between. The CDR3 reads CASSPQNIGGRGNIQYF. CDR3 DNA: TGTGCCAGCAGCCCCCAGAATATCGGGGGAAGGGGAAACATTCAGTACTTC.

The V and J genes are TRBV7-9 and TRBJ1-2; the match to TRBD1 covers 9 bases. The V gene's germline CDR1 is SEHNR and CDR2 FQNEAQ (reference sequence). Trimming at V came to 10 bases and at J to 6 bases, leaving 9 bases not matched to a gene. The CDR3 sequence is 13 residues long. The CDR3 DNA is TGTGCCATCCTTTGGCGGGACAGGGATGGCTACACCTTC. Translation: CAILWRDRDGYTF.

This sequence joins TRBV4-3 and TRBJ1-2; D is perhaps TRBD1 (6 bases). Germline-derived CDR1 and CDR2 are LGHNA and YSLEER. The CDR3 is 16 amino acids. The germline V and J ends were trimmed by 1 base and 2 bases, with 14 bases remaining between them. As DNA, the CDR3 is TGCGCCAGCAGCCAAGGGGTAGGGGGGTGGAACTATGGCTACACCTTC. Protein product: CASSQGVGGWNYGYTF.

The V call is TRBV5-1, the J call TRBJ1-4; 8 nucleotides agree with TRBD1. This CDR3 spans 14 amino acids. Germline CDR1 is SGHRS and CDR2 is YFSETQ. V was clipped by 7 bases and J by 7 bases; unmatched bases: 9. The CDR3 is CASAGGQGLEKLFF. CDR3 DNA sequence: TGCGCCAGCGCGGGAGGACAGGGTCTTGAAAAACTGTTTTTT.

The chain combines TRBV5-1 with TRBJ2-7; D is possibly TRBD1 (6 bases). V gave up 3 bases and J gave up 2 bases, with 15 bases separating them. Germline V gives CDR1 SGHRS, CDR2 YFSETQ. The CDR3 consists of 15 residues. The CDR3 loop is CASSSSGTIPYEQYF. CDR3 coding DNA: TGCGCCAGCAGCTCGTCCGGGACAATCCCCTACGAGCAGTACTTC.

The chain couples TRBV24-1 to TRBJ2-2; 12 nucleotides align to TRBD1. The CDR3 covers 19 residues. J gave up 4 bases and V 3 bases, and 11 bases lay outside the gene matches. The germline V gene encodes CDR1 KGHDR and CDR2 SFDVKD. The CDR3 DNA reads as TGTGCCACCAGTGATCCCGGGACAGGGGGCGCATGGGGCACCGGGGAGCTGTTTTTT. It is translated as CATSDPGTGGAWGTGELFF.

The chain recombines TRBV19 with TRBJ1-5, with TRBD1 as a possible D gene (6 bases). The CDR3 sequence is 13 residues long. Germline CDR1 reads LNHDA; CDR2 reads SQIVND (reference sequence). Trimming pared 4 bases from V and 7 bases from J, leaving 11 bases between. For the CDR3, the DNA is TGTGCCAGTAGTACACAGGGTCGGCAGCCCCAGCATTTT. Amino acids: CASSTQGRQPQHF.

Regarding this clone: The same CDR3 arises from other DNA sequences in this sample as well. V and J are TRBV5-1 and TRBJ2-3; D unclear. The CDR3 totals 15 residues. V shed 0 bases and J shed 2 bases, with 10 bases lying between them. Germline loops: CDR1 SGHRS, CDR2 YFSETQ. CDR3 nucleotide sequence: TGCGCCAGCAGCTTGGCCGGCGGTTTCACAGATACGCAGTATTTT. Translating it yields CASSLAGGFTDTQYF.

V and J are TRBV4-3 and TRBJ2-2; maybe TRBD1 (6 bases). Germline V lookup: CDR1 LGHNA, CDR2 YSLEER. Trimming left V 8 bases short and J 6 bases short, with 22 bases between. CDR3 length: 16 residues. The CDR3 DNA follows: TGCGCCAGCTCACACCGGGAAGGGGCAGGGGCCGGGGAGCTGTTTTTT. Protein sequence: CASSHREGAGAGELFF.

The CDR3 DNA sequence: TGTGCCACGGGACAGTCCCAAGAGACCCAGTACTTC. Translation gives CATGQSQETQYF. The V gene is TRBV10-3, the J gene TRBJ2-5, with TRBD1 identical over 7 bases. Per germline, CDR1 ENHRY and CDR2 SYGVKD. The CDR3 totals 12 residues. Trimming took 10 bases from V and 1 from J; bases not matched to a gene: 3.

The chain employs TRBV6-5 and TRBJ2-7, with 9 bases lining up with TRBD1. Germline V gene lookup returns CDR1 MNHEY and CDR2 SVGAGI. The junction had 2 bases not matched to a gene; V was cut back by 5 bases and J by 6 bases. CDR3 length: 12 residues. Here the CDR3 reads CASSRQGGEQYF. The CDR3 nucleotides are TGTGCCAGCAGTCGACAGGGGGGCGAGCAGTACTTC.

The chain has TRBV6-6 and TRBJ1-1; perhaps TRBD1 as D (6 bases). Germline CDR1 reads MNHNY; CDR2 reads SVGAGI (reference sequence). CDR3 size: 13 residues. V lost 4 bases and J 4 bases, leaving 10 bases between the germline ends. The DNA of the CDR3 is TGTGCCAGCAGTTCTACAGGGACCACTGAAGCTTTCTTT. It specifies CASSSTGTTEAFF.

In its sample, this clone was seen once. The V gene is TRBV5-1, the J gene TRBJ2-3, with D possibly matching TRBD2 (6 bases). Germline CDR1 SGHRS, CDR2 YFSETQ. V lost 4 bases and J lost 1, with 13 bases in between. This CDR3 region has 15 residues. CDR3 sequence (DNA): TGCGCCAGCAGCGTTAGCGGAGGGGGCACAGATACGCAGTATTTT. Protein product: CASSVSGGGTDTQYF.

The chain is built from TRBV6-5 and TRBJ1-1, with 9 bases matching TRBD1. CDR1 and CDR2 (germline): MNHEY, SVGAGI. The CDR3 runs to 14 residues. Germline trimming cut 2 bases from V and 4 bases from J; bases unmatched to any gene: 2. CDR3 in DNA: TGTGCCAGCAGTTACGGGACAGGGTCCACTGAAGCTTTCTTT. Translated, it gives CASSYGTGSTEAFF.